The clone carrying this T cell receptor beta chain has at least ten counts. TCRdb re-called the reads through MiXCR, storing one row per CDR3 protein. The data hold about 250,000 distinct CDR3 sequences, with around 30% observed a single time. This sample is part of a study of kidney transplant recipient with SARS-CoV-2 infection. The specimen comprised a blood sample, sampled at baseline and between days 110 and 120 from a kidney transplant recipient. This receptor was identified in a male patient in his thirties who had COVID-19 and was a kidney transplant recipient. Some T cells could come from the graft donor.

The CDR3 nucleotides read TGTGCCTGCCAGGGAGCGCGAGCTAACTATGGCTACACCTTC. Translating it yields CACQGARANYGYTF. The chain joins TRBV30 to TRBJ1-2; perhaps TRBD1 as D (5 bases). The CDR3 has 14 residues. Per germline, CDR1 GTSNPN and CDR2 SVGIG (reference sequence). Between the trimmed V and J ends, which lost 6 bases and 0 bases, there was a span of 14 bases.